The entry below gives a single T cell receptor beta chain sequence along with its context. The antigen this receptor binds is unknown. Per-base quality was not reported, and no clone a single base away is much larger than it. CDR1 is given as MGHRA and CDR2 as YSYEKL, both from the germline V gene. The CDR3 goes from the cysteine to the phenylalanine over 16 residues. Kept here is only the CDR3 DNA, which spans 48 bases and is read in frame from base 1. V gives up 2 bases and J gives up 5 bases, and the segment between their germline ends measures 19 bases. The listed sequencing device is Illumina NovaSeq 6000. Using 5'RACE with constant-segment primers, TCRalpha and TCRbeta cDNA libraries were constructed, with sample barcodes and unique molecular identifiers added in the process. RNA was extracted from every sample with Trizol reagent. Amplification of the libraries took two PCR steps, and the second step added a second sample barcode plus Illumina TruSeq adapters. Sequencing of libraries was performed on an Illumina NovaSeq with 2 x 150 bp paired-end reads. On the authors' methods: The reads were demultiplexed and collapsed into UMI-guided consensus sequences using migec v1.2.7. Using mixcr v2.1.11, the UMI consensuses were aligned to TRA and TRB V and J templates and assembled into clonotypes. Clonotypes were classified as expanded or contracted when called significant by both edgeR and NoisET, with noise models trained on biological replicates. edgeR calls used a false discovery rate-adjusted p below 0.01 and a log2 fold-change threshold of 1. As an exploratory analysis of dynamics, max-normalized trajectories of the 1000 most abundant clonotypes were examined by PCA with hierarchical clustering. Separately sequenced CD4+ and CD8+ repertoires were used to assign a CD4 or CD8 phenotype to each responding clone. Through fastp at Q25 and MiXCR, TCRdb rebuilt clones from the public reads, retaining in-frame beta chains. Entries are consolidated by CDR3 protein sequence, retaining the most common genes and DNA. TCRdb assigned the V and J calls; the authors' analysis was not used. The sample table records 250,000 to 300,000 distinct CDR3 sequences; 15% to 20% of these occur just once. Roughly 23% of the sample is held by the ten biggest clonotypes.

This entry comes from a study of T-cell memory formation after mild COVID-19 (dated by TCRdb to about 2021). Background for the entire study: Most TCR sequence clusters were specific to one of the two donors. Longitudinal TCRalpha and TCRbeta repertoire sequencing tracked T-cell clones expanding and contracting after mild COVID-19 in two donors. Two young, previously healthy adult volunteers made up the cohort, one male and one female.

Ficoll-Paque density gradient centrifugation was used to isolate PBMCs. Study-level results and caveats: The study covered only a couple of mild cases, and larger cohorts including severe cases with pre-infection samples were considered necessary. Some responding clones were detected in pre-infection memory, suggesting pre-existing cross-reactive memory T cells joined the SARS-CoV-2 response. Balanced CD4/CD8 phenotypes were observed for clones contracting from day 15 to 85, whereas a bias towards CD4+ was observed for a second wave of clones expanding from day 15 to 37. SARS-CoV-2 specificity was not confirmed for the second-wave clones peaking on day 37. Contracting CD4+ clones were found mainly in CM and EM memory subsets, while CD8+ clones were enriched in EMRA.

Specimen: PBMCs or a T cell subset sorted from them (not recorded which). The sequence came from a man between 18 and 29 years old who had mild COVID-19 (a few samples of this study predate the infection). The sample titles of this study are shuffled in the database, so cell type and time point are left out; the donor was told from shared clones. The chain was built from TRBV4-1 and TRBJ2-7; TRBD1 is a possible D gene, resting on 5 matching bases. CDR3 protein: CASSQRLHRRGDEQYF. The nucleotide sequence is given as TGCGCCAGCAGCCAACGCCTACACCGAAGGGGCGACGAGCAGTACTTC.